This T cell receptor beta chain was sequenced in a study of CD8+ T cells in alopecia areata. Extracted from the samples, RNA was reverse transcribed into cDNA to serve as the sequencing template. Using immunoSEQ multiplex PCR, the repertoire was profiled, and TCRdb retains in-frame clones only, with some absent. This sample has 150,000 to 200,000 clones, with around three fifths found just once. Specified treatment: oral pan-JAK inhibitor, 5-10 mg twice daily. Trimming cost V 5 bases and J 2 bases; bases outside gene matches: 4. The CDR3 runs 14 residues. Germline CDR1 reads SGHTA; CDR2 reads FQGNSA. The rearrangement uses TRBV7-2 and TRBJ2-7, with TRBD1 matching over 9 bases. The origin of this receptor is a human donor with alopecia areata. The input for sequencing was CD4+ T cells sorted from blood, taken at week 24, from a patient treated with tofacitinib. CDR3 coding DNA: TGTGCCAGCAGCACACAGGGGGCTACCTACGAGCAGTACTTC. It translates to CASSTQGATYEQYF. The full variable domain, its missing parts supplied by reference TRBV7-2 and TRBJ2-7, is GAGVSQSPSNKVTEKGKDVELRCDPISGHTALYWYRQSLGQGLEFLIYFQGNSAPDKSGLPSDRFSAERTGGSVSTLTIQRTQQEDSAVYLCASSTQGATYEQYFGPGTRLTVT.